This TCR beta chain appears in the sequencing data of a study of blood T cell repertoires in COVID-19. Study summary: Samples of COVID-19 (acute and convalescent) were obtained from the United States, Italy and Spain. PBMCs, B-cell-depleted T cells, or T cells provided the cDNA or gDNA that made up the material.

As handled by the study authors: Estimation of nucleated cell counts was performed using reference gene primer amplification. Some clones are missing from TCRdb's copy, which holds only in-frame ones; the method was immunoSEQ multiplex PCR. V, J and clone size are taken as reported in that table, and D and trimming were inferred from the DNA itself. The sample consists of about 50,000 clones, approximately 88% of them appearing once. This CDR3 spans 16 amino acids. The V end was cut by 2 bases, the J end by 2 bases, with 15 bases between. Germline CDR1 MNHEY, CDR2 SVGAGI. The rearrangement joins TRBV6-5 to TRBJ1-1, with D maybe TRBD1 (6 bases). Input material: peripheral blood. The receptor's source is a human donor in a cohort sampled during active COVID-19. The CDR3 is CASSYDDRRRNTEAFF. The CDR3 bases are TGTGCCAGCAGTTACGACGACAGGCGACGAAACACTGAAGCTTTCTTT.